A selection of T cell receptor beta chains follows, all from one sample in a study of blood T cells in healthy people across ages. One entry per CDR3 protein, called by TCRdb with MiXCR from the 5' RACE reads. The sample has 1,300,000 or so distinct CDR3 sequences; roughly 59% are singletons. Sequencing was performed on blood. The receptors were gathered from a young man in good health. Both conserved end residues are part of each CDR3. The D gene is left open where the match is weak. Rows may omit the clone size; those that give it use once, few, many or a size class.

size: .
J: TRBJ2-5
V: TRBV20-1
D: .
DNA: TGCAGTGCTAATGATGCGGGCGGACTGACCAACCAAGAGACCCAGTACTTC
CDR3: CSANDAGGLTNQETQYF

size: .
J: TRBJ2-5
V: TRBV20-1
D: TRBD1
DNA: TGCAGCGCTTCGACAGGGCCAGAGACCCAGTACTTC
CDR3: CSASTGPETQYF

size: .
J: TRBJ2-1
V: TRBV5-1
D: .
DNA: TGCGCCAGCAGCGGAATAAGGGAAATCTACAATGAGCAGTTCTTC
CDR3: CASSGIREIYNEQFF

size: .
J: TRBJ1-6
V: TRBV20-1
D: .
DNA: TGCAGTGCTAGTGAGGGTGCATCACCCCTCCACTTT
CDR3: CSASEGASPLHF

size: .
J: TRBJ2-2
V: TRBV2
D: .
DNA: TGTGCCAGCAGGGTCGTCACCGGGGAGCTGTTTTTT
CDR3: CASRVVTGELFF

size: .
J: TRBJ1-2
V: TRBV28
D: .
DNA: TGTGCCAGCAGTTTAAACAGGGTCTATGGCTACACCTTC
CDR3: CASSLNRVYGYTF

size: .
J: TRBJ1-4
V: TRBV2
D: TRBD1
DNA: TGTGCCACACACACAGGGGGGAAAGAAAAACTGTTTTTT
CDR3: CATHTGGKEKLFF

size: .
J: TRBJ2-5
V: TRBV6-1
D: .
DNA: TGTGCCAGCAGTGGGCCCAGACAAGAGACCCAGTACTTC
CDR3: CASSGPRQETQYF

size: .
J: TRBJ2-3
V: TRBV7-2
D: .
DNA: TGTGCCAGCAGCTTTGTGGGACTGAGAACAGATACGCAGTATTTT
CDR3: CASSFVGLRTDTQYF

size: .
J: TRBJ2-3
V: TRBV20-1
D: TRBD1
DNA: TGCAGTGCTCCGACAGGGGGATCCGATACGCAGTATTTT
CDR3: CSAPTGGSDTQYF

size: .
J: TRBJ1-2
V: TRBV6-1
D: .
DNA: TGTGCCAGCAGAGACCCCCCAGGGGATAGGGGTCGGGTAGACTATGGCTACACCTTC
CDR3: CASRDPPGDRGRVDYGYTF

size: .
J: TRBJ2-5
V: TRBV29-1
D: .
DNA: TGCAGCGTGACCCCTAGCAGGGCCCGGGAGACCCAGTACTTC
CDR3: CSVTPSRARETQYF

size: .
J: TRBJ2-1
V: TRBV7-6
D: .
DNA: TGTGCCAGCAGCATGACCAGGGCGCAAATGGCGGAGCAGTTCTTC
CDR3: CASSMTRAQMAEQFF

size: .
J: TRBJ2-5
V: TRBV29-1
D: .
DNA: TGCAGCGCCGAACAGGGAGGACAAGAGACCCAGTACTTC
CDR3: CSAEQGGQETQYF

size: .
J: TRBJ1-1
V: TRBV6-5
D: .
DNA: TGTGCCAGCAGAGGACCCAAAGGGAACACTGAAGCTTTCTTT
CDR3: CASRGPKGNTEAFF

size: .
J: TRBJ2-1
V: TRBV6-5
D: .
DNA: TGTGCCAGCAGTCAGACGGGACTTCCTGAGCAGTTCTTC
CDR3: CASSQTGLPEQFF

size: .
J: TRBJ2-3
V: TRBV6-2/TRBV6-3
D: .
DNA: TGTGCCAGCAGTTACCGTCGGACGGGAGCCACAGATACGCAGTATTTT
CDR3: CASSYRRTGATDTQYF

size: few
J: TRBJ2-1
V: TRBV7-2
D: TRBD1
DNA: TGTGCCAGCAGCTCCTACAGGGGTGGCAGGGACAATGAGCAGTTCTTC
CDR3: CASSSYRGGRDNEQFF

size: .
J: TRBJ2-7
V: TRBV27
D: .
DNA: TGTGCCAGCAGTTTAACAGGGCTCTCAGGCTACGAGCAGTACTTC
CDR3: CASSLTGLSGYEQYF

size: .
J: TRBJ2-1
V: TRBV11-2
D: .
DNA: TGTGCCAGCAGCTTAATTTTAGCCCTTAACTCCTACAATGAGCAGTTCTTC
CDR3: CASSLILALNSYNEQFF

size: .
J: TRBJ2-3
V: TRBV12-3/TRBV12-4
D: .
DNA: TGTGCCAGCAGCTTAGACATCACTAGCTCCCCCGATACGCAGTATTTT
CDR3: CASSLDITSSPDTQYF

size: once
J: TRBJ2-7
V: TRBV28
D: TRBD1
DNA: TGTGCCAGCAGATGGACAGGACCCTACGAGCAGTACTTC
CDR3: CASRWTGPYEQYF

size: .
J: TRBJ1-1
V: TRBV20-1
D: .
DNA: TGCAGTGCTAGAGATACAGGAATCCACACTGAAGCTTTCTTT
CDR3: CSARDTGIHTEAFF

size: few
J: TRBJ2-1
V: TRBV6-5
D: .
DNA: TGTGCCAGCAGTTACGGGGCTAGCGCCACAAGTGAGCAGTTCTTC
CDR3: CASSYGASATSEQFF

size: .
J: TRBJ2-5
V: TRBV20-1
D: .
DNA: TGCAGTGCTAGTTGGGGGGAGTGGTACCAAGAGACCCAGTACTTC
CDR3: CSASWGEWYQETQYF

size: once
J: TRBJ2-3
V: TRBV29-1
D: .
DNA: TGCAGCGTTGTCGGGCGGGGTACAGATGCGCAGTATTTT
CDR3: CSVVGRGTDAQYF

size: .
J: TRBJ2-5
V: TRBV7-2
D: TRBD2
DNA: TGTGCCAGCAGTAGCGGGAGTTGGGAGACCCAGTACTTC
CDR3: CASSSGSWETQYF

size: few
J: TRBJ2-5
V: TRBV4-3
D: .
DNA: TGCGCCAGCAGCCATACCTCGGACGGCCAAGAGACCCAGTACTTC
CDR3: CASSHTSDGQETQYF

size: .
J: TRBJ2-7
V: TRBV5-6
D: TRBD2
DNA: TGTGCCAGCAGAAGCAGCGGGGGGCCATTTTACGAGCAGTACTTC
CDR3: CASRSSGGPFYEQYF

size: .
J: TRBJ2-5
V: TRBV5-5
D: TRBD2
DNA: TGTGCCAGCAGCGGGTCGGGCCTTGGACTAGCGGGGTTTCAAGAGACCCAGTACTTC
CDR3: CASSGSGLGLAGFQETQYF

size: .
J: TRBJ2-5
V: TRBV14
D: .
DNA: TGTGCCAGCAGCCCTAATTACCCCGGGGAGACCCAGTACTTC
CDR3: CASSPNYPGETQYF

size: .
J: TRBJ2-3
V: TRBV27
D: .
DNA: TGTGCCAGCAGTTTAGGGGGCCCGGGGACAGATACGCAGTATTTT
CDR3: CASSLGGPGTDTQYF

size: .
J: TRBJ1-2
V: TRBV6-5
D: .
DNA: TGTGCCAGCAGTTGGGCAGGAGGCTACACCTTC
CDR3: CASSWAGGYTF

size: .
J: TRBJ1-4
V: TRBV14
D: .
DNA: TGTGCCAGCAGCCAAGAAGGGGCCGCCCACAATGAAAAACTGTTTTTT
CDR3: CASSQEGAAHNEKLFF

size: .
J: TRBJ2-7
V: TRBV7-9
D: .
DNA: TGTGCCAGCAGCTTAGCTAACGGGGGAGGCTACGAGCAGTACTTC
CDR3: CASSLANGGGYEQYF

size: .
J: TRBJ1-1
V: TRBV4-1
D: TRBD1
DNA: TGCGCCAGCAGCCCTGACGACAGGGCGGCTTTCTTT
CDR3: CASSPDDRAAFF

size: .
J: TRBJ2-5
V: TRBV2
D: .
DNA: TGTGCCAGCAGCCTGGGCAGGTGGGGGGACTCAGAGACCCAGTACTTC
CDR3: CASSLGRWGDSETQYF

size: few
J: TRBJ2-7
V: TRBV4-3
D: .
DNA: TGCGCCAGCAGCCAAGAAAAGCGCTACGAGCAGTACTTC
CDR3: CASSQEKRYEQYF

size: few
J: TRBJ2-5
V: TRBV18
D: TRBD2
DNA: TGTGCTAGCTCACCTCTAGCGGGAGTTGTGGAGACCCAGTACTTC
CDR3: CASSPLAGVVETQYF

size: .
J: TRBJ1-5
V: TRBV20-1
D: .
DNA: TGCAGTGCTAGTGGAGGGTCAGAGCAGCCCCAGCATTTT
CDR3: CSASGGSEQPQHF

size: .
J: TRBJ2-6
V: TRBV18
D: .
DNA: TGTGCCAGCTCACCACTACAGGGTACTTCTGGGGCCAACGTCCTGACTTTC
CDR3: CASSPLQGTSGANVLTF

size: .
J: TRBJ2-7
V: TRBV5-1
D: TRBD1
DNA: TGCGCCAGCAGCAGGCAGGGGGTAACCTACGAGCAGTACTTC
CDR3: CASSRQGVTYEQYF

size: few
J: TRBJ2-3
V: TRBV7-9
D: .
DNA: TGTGCCAGCAGTCCGATGGGGAACACAGATACGCAGTATTTT
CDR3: CASSPMGNTDTQYF

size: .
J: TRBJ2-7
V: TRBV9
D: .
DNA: TGTGCCAGCAGCGTAGGCCCTATTGCGGTCTACGAGCAGTACTTC
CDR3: CASSVGPIAVYEQYF

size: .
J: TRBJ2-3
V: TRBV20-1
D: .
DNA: TGCAGTGCTCCCAGGGGCAGCACAGATACGCAGTATTTT
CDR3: CSAPRGSTDTQYF

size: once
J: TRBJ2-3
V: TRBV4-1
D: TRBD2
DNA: TGCGCCAGCAGCCAATTAGCGGGATTTGATACGCAGTATTTT
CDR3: CASSQLAGFDTQYF

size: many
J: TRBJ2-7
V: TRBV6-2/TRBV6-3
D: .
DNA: TGTGCCAGCAGTTCCGGGACAACCTACGAGCAGTACTTC
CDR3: CASSSGTTYEQYF

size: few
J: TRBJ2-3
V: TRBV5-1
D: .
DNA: TGCGCCAGCAGCTTGGGGACAGCGGCAAGGGCGGGCGGAACGCAGTATTTT
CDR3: CASSLGTAARAGGTQYF

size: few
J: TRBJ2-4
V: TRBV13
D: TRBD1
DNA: TGTGCCAGCAGCGTGACAGGGGCGGAAAACATTCAGTACTTC
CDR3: CASSVTGAENIQYF

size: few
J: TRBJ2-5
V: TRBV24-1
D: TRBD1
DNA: TGTGCCACCAGTGGTTTTTCCGGGACAGGGGACCAAGAGACCCAGTACTTC
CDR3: CATSGFSGTGDQETQYF

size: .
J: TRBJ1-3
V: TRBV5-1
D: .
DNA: TGCGCCAGCAGCTTGGAGAGCTTCTCTGGAAACACCATATATTTT
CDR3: CASSLESFSGNTIYF

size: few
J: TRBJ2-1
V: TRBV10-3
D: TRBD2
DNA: TGTGCCATCAGCAACAGCGGGAGGGGCTCCTACAATGAGCAGTTCTTC
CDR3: CAISNSGRGSYNEQFF

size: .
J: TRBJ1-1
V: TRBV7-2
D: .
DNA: TGTGCCAGCAGCTTATCCGCAGGGACCATTAACACTGAAGCTTTCTTT
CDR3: CASSLSAGTINTEAFF

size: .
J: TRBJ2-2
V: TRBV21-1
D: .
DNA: TGTGCCAGCCATGGAACGGGGGCGCAAATGTCAACCGGGGAGCTGTTTTTT
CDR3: CASHGTGAQMSTGELFF

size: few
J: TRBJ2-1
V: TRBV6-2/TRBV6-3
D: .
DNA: TGTGCCAGCAGGCCCGGACAACAGCCCCGGTATGAGCAGTTCTTC
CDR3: CASRPGQQPRYEQFF

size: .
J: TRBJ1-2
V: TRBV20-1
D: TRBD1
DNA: TGCAGTGCTAGACCCACAGGGGAAACTAACTATGGCTACACCTTC
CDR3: CSARPTGETNYGYTF